These T cell receptor beta chains were read from a single sample in a study of massively parallel sequencing of T cell beta chains. TCRdb processed the 5' RACE reads anew with MiXCR; each CDR3 protein has one entry. Of about 4,300 distinct CDR3 sequences listed, about 38% are singletons. Input material: commercial RNA from peripheral blood pooled from many donors. Every receptor here comes from a pool of human donors in good health; the sample was commercial RNA pooled from many donors. Each CDR3 is given with its conserved first and last residue. Clone size, where shown, is once, few, many, or a class for clones that have expanded.

clone_size: .; v_call: TRBV25-1; j_call: TRBJ1-6; cdr3_aa: CASSDTATPLHF
clone_size: .; v_call: TRBV5-1; j_call: TRBJ1-2; cdr3_aa: CASSRDRRFDGYTF
clone_size: few; v_call: TRBV11-2; j_call: TRBJ2-3; cdr3_aa: CASSVDRGSDTQYF
clone_size: .; v_call: TRBV6-2/TRBV6-3; j_call: TRBJ2-3; cdr3_aa: CASTSPGTDTQYF
clone_size: .; v_call: TRBV20-1; j_call: TRBJ2-3; cdr3_aa: CSAASFPTDTQYF
clone_size: .; v_call: TRBV25-1; j_call: TRBJ2-2; cdr3_aa: CASSTRGTGELFF
clone_size: .; v_call: TRBV20-1; j_call: TRBJ2-5; cdr3_aa: CSAGLSAGQETQYF
clone_size: few; v_call: TRBV13; j_call: TRBJ2-2; cdr3_aa: CASSLGLAENTGELFF
clone_size: .; v_call: TRBV19; j_call: TRBJ2-5; cdr3_aa: CASSKSTDSETQYF
clone_size: few; v_call: TRBV5-6; j_call: TRBJ2-2; cdr3_aa: CASWGNTGELFF